This is a list of T cell receptor beta chains from one sample in a study of blood T cells in healthy people across ages. TCRdb reprocessed the 5' RACE reads via MiXCR and lists one record per CDR3 protein. Here the sample spans roughly 700,000 distinct CDR3 sequences, about 30% being singletons. The source material was blood. These receptors came from a woman of 80 years or more in good health. Each CDR3 is given with its conserved first and last residue. The D gene is left open where the match is weak. Size is omitted from some rows. Given values are once, few, many or a class for expanded clones.

len,abundance,v_gene,d_gene,j_gene,CDR3nt,CDR3aa
18,.,TRBV7-2,.,TRBJ2-1,TGTGCCAGCAGCTTACAGGCTCGGGCCTCCCGACCCCGCAATGAGCAGTTCTTC,CASSLQARASRPRNEQFF
13,many,TRBV7-8,.,TRBJ2-1,TGTGCCAGCTCCACTGGGAGGCGGGGTGAGCAGTTCTTC,CASSTGRRGEQFF
16,many,TRBV5-1,.,TRBJ2-1,TGCGCCAGCAGACTGGCACTCACAGGGTCCTACAATGAGCAGTTCTTC,CASRLALTGSYNEQFF
13,many,TRBV15,.,TRBJ1-2,TGTGCCACCAGCAGAGAGGCAAAGGATGGCTACACCTTC,CATSREAKDGYTF
17,.,TRBV6-2/TRBV6-3,.,TRBJ1-5,TGTGCCAGCAGCCGTCCCTGGGACGGGGGAGGTCCTCAGCCCCAGCATTTT,CASSRPWDGGGPQPQHF
16,.,TRBV4-2,.,TRBJ2-6,TGTGCCAGCAGCCAAGAAGAGGATTCTGGGGCCAACGTCCTGACTTTC,CASSQEEDSGANVLTF
15,.,TRBV7-9,.,TRBJ1-2,TGTGCCAGCAGCCTCAGACTACAGGGTAGGGATGGTTACACCTTC,CASSLRLQGRDGYTF
14,.,TRBV7-8,.,TRBJ2-7,TGTGCCAGCAGCTTAACCGGGGGCGAGGGCGAGCAGTACTTC,CASSLTGGEGEQYF
16,many,TRBV4-3,.,TRBJ1-2,TGCGCCAGCAGCCAAGAAGGAAGGCGGGTAGGGTATGGCTACACCTTC,CASSQEGRRVGYGYTF
20,.,TRBV11-3,.,TRBJ1-4,TGTACCAGCAGCTTAGATCGGGGAGTGACGAATTCCGCAACTGATGAAAAACTGTTTTTT,CTSSLDRGVTNSATDEKLFF
18,.,TRBV7-6,.,TRBJ1-1,TGTGCCAGCAGCTTACGGCTAGACAGGACCTCTATGAACACTGAAGCTTTCTTT,CASSLRLDRTSMNTEAFF
16,.,TRBV5-1,TRBD2,TRBJ2-7,TGCGCCAGCAGCATCCTAGCGGGAGGGCTAACCTACGAGCAGTACTTC,CASSILAGGLTYEQYF
15,many,TRBV7-8,TRBD2,TRBJ2-1,TGTGCCAGCAGCTCCTACAGCGGGGGAGTTAATGAGCAGTTCTTC,CASSSYSGGVNEQFF
14,many,TRBV20-1,TRBD1,TRBJ2-1,TGCAGTGCTAGTAGAGGGGGCCTCGTCGGTGAGCAGTTCTTC,CSASRGGLVGEQFF
14,.,TRBV6-1,.,TRBJ2-3,TGTGCCAGCAGTCCGCCCAGACAGGAGAGTACGCAGTATTTT,CASSPPRQESTQYF
13,.,TRBV6-6,.,TRBJ1-1,TGTGCCAGCAGTTACGGGGGGGATGGAGTAGCTTTCTTT,CASSYGGDGVAFF
16,few,TRBV6-5,.,TRBJ1-1,TGTGCCAGCATACCAATCCCAACAGGGACAACCACTGAAGCTTTCTTT,CASIPIPTGTTTEAFF
14,many,TRBV7-2,TRBD1,TRBJ2-7,TGTGCCAGCAGCTTAGCCGGGACAGGCTACGAGCAGTACTTC,CASSLAGTGYEQYF
13,many,TRBV12-3/TRBV12-4,.,TRBJ2-3,TGTGCCAGCAGCACGAGGACGACAGATACGCAGTATTTT,CASSTRTTDTQYF
14,many,TRBV14,.,TRBJ2-7,TGTGCCAGCAGCCAAGGGGTCCTTAGGAGCGAGCAGTACTTC,CASSQGVLRSEQYF
18,many,TRBV6-1,.,TRBJ2-6,TGTGCCAGCAGTGAAGAACTCGGGTGGGGGACCGGGGCCAACGTCCTGACTTTC,CASSEELGWGTGANVLTF
15,.,TRBV6-6,.,TRBJ1-1,TGTGCCAGCAGTTACGGCGAAGCGAGGAACACTGAAGCTTTCTTT,CASSYGEARNTEAFF
16,.,TRBV7-9,.,TRBJ1-4,TGTGCCAGCAGCTCACTGAGGGGTGGATTTGGTGAAAAACTGTTTTTT,CASSSLRGGFGEKLFF
16,.,TRBV20-1,TRBD1,TRBJ1-6,TGCAGTGCTAGAGAGGTCTCCCGGGACAGAAATTCACCCCTCCACTTT,CSAREVSRDRNSPLHF
18,.,TRBV18,TRBD2,TRBJ2-1,TGTGCCAGCTCACCACCGGGACTAGCGGGGGGCTCCTACAATGAGCAGTTCTTC,CASSPPGLAGGSYNEQFF
12,.,TRBV20-1,TRBD2,TRBJ2-1,TGCAGGGCTCTCAAACTAGCGGAGACCCAGTTCTTC,CRALKLAETQFF
14,few,TRBV20-1,.,TRBJ1-1,TGCAGTGCTAGAGCACAGGGAAAGGTTACTGAAGCTTTCTTT,CSARAQGKVTEAFF
13,.,TRBV7-2,.,TRBJ2-1,TGTGCCAGCAGCCTACAGGTTTACAGCGAGCAGTTCTTC,CASSLQVYSEQFF
18,many,TRBV29-1,.,TRBJ1-2,TGCAGCGTTGATACCTGGGGGGACATCCGAACTGATAACTATGGCTACACCTTC,CSVDTWGDIRTDNYGYTF
17,many,TRBV6-2/TRBV6-3,TRBD1,TRBJ2-3,TGTGCCAGCAGTGAGCTCCCGGGACAGGGCAGCACAGATACGCAGTATTTT,CASSELPGQGSTDTQYF
15,many,TRBV6-6,TRBD1,TRBJ2-2,TGTGCCAGCAGCCGCGGACAGGGGAACACCGGGGAGCTGTTTTTT,CASSRGQGNTGELFF
12,.,TRBV30,TRBD1,TRBJ2-5,TGTGCCTGGAGTGTGGGACAGCCGACCCAGTACTTC,CAWSVGQPTQYF
13,many,TRBV9,.,TRBJ2-2,TGTGCCAGCAGCGTAGCCGCGAACGGGGAGCTGTTTTTT,CASSVAANGELFF
14,many,TRBV29-1,TRBD1,TRBJ1-1,TGCAGCGTTACCAGGGGGCGTCTAAACACTGAAGCTTTCTTT,CSVTRGRLNTEAFF
15,many,TRBV5-6,.,TRBJ2-7,TGTGCCAGCAGCCATCAGACCGACTACCGCTACGAGCAGTACTTC,CASSHQTDYRYEQYF
16,.,TRBV7-9,TRBD1,TRBJ2-5,TGTGCCAGCAGCCCGCTGACAGGGGATAGCCAAGAGACCCAGTACTTC,CASSPLTGDSQETQYF
14,many,TRBV7-2,TRBD2,TRBJ2-7,TGTGCCAGCAGCTTAGAGCTACTAGCGAGAGAGCAGTACTTC,CASSLELLAREQYF
13,few,TRBV10-3,.,TRBJ2-5,TGTGCCATCACTCCGACCCCCGGGCATGAGCAGTACTTC,CAITPTPGHEQYF
11,once,TRBV6-1,.,TRBJ2-7,TGTGCCAGCAGTGAATCGCATCTCTGGTACTTC,CASSESHLWYF
14,many,TRBV7-2,.,TRBJ2-7,TGTGCCAGCAGTCCCGTCCGGGCCCCCTACGAGCAGTACTTC,CASSPVRAPYEQYF
14,.,TRBV2,.,TRBJ1-5,TGTGCCAGCAGTGAAAGTGAAGGGGGTTGGCCCCAGCATTTT,CASSESEGGWPQHF
16,.,TRBV20-1,TRBD2,TRBJ2-3,TGCAGTGCTGCTGACTCGACTAGCGGAGCCACAGATACGCAGTATTTT,CSAADSTSGATDTQYF
16,many,TRBV12-3/TRBV12-4,.,TRBJ1-5,TGTGCCAGCAGTTTCCGGTCGGGAACTAGCAATCAGCCCCAGCATTTT,CASSFRSGTSNQPQHF
12,few,TRBV30,.,TRBJ1-2,TGTGCCTGGAGTGTAGACGTGGATGGCTACACCTTC,CAWSVDVDGYTF
14,many,TRBV5-1,TRBD1,TRBJ2-1,TGCGCCAGCAGCTCGGGACAGGGAATTGGAGAGCAGTTCTTC,CASSSGQGIGEQFF
15,many,TRBV6-2/TRBV6-3,TRBD2,TRBJ2-7,TGTGCCAGCAGTACACCGGGACTAGCGGTTTCCGAGCAGTACTTC,CASSTPGLAVSEQYF
11,many,TRBV20-1,.,TRBJ2-1,TGCAGTGCTAGTTTGGGAATTGAGCAGTTCTTC,CSASLGIEQFF